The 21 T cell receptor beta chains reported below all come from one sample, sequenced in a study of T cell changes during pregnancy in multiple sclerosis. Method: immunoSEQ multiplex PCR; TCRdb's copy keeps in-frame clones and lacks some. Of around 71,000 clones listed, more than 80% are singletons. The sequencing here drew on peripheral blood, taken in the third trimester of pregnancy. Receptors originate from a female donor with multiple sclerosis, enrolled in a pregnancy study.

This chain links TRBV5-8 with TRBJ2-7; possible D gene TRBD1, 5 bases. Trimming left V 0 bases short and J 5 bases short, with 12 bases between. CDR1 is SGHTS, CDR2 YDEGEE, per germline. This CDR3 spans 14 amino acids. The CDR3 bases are TGTGCCAGCAGCTTGGGCCCAGGGCTACACGAGCAGTACTTC. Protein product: CASSLGPGLHEQYF.

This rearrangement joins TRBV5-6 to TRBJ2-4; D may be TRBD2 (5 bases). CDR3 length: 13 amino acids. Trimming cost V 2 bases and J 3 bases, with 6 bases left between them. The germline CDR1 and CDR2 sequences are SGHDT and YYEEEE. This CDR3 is CASSLEGKNIQYF. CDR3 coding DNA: TGTGCCAGCAGCTTAGAGGGCAAAAACATTCAGTACTTC. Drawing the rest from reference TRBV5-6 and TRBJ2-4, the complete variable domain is DAGVTQSPTHLIKTRGQQVTLRCSPKSGHDTVSWYQQALGQGPQFIFQYYEEEERQRGNFPDRFSGHQFPNYSSELNVNALLLGDSALYLCASSLEGKNIQYFGAGTRLSVL.

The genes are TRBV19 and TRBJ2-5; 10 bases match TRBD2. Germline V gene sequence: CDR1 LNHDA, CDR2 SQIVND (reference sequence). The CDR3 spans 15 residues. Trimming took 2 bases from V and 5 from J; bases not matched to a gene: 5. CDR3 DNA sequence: TGTGCCAGTAGTATAAAGCGGGAGGGCCTCGAGACCCAGTACTTC. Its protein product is CASSIKREGLETQYF.

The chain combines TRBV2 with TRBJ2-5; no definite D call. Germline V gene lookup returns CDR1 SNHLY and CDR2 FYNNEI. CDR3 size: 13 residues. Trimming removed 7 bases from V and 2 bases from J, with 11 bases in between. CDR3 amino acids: CASISARQETQYF. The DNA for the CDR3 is TGTGCCAGCATTTCTGCCAGGCAAGAGACCCAGTACTTC.

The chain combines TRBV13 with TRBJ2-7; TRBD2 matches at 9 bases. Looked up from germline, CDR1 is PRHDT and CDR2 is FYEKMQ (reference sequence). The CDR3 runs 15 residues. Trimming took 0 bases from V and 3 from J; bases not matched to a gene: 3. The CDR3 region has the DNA TGTGCCAGCAGCTTAGGCAGGACTAGCGACTACGAGCAGTACTTC. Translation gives CASSLGRTSDYEQYF.

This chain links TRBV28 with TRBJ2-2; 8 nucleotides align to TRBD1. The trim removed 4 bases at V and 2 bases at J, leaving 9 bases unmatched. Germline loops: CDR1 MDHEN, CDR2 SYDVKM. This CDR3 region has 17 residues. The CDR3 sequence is CASSSNFGTGNTGELFF. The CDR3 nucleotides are TGTGCCAGCAGTTCGAATTTCGGGACAGGAAACACCGGGGAGCTGTTTTTT.

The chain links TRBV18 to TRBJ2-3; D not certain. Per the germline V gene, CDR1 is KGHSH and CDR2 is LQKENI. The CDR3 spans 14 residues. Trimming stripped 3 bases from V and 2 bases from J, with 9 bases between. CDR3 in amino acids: CASSPDSVTDTQYF. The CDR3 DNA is TGTGCCAGCTCACCCGACTCAGTCACAGATACGCAGTATTTT. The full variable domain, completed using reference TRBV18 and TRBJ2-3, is NAGVMQNPRHLVRRRGQEARLRCSPMKGHSHVYWYRQLPEEGLKFMVYLQKENIIDESGMPKERFSAEFPKEGPSILRIQQVVRGDSAAYFCASSPDSVTDTQYFGPGTRLTVL.

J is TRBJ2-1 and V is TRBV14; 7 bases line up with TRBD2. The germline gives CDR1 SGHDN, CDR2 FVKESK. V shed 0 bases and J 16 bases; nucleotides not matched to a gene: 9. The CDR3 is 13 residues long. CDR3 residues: CASSQDRGVRYFF. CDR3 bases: TGTGCCAGCAGCCAAGATCGGGGGGTACGGTATTTCTTC.

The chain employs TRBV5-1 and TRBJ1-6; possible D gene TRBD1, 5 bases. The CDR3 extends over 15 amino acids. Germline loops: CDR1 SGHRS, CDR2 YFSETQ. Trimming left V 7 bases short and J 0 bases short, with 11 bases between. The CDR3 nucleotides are TGCGCCAGCCATACAGGTCGCTCCTATAATTCACCCCTCCACTTT. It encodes CASHTGRSYNSPLHF.

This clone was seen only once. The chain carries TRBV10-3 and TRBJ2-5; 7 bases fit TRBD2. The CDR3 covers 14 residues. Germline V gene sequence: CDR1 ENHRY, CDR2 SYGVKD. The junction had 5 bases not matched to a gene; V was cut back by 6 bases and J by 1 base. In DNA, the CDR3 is TGTGCCATCAGCCTCGTAGCGGGCCAAGAGACCCAGTACTTC. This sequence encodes CAISLVAGQETQYF.

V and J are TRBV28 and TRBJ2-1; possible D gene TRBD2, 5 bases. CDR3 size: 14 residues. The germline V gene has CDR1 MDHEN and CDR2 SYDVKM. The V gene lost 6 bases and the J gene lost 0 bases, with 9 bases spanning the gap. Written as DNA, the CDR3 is TGTGCCAGCAGGGACTCAAGCTCCTACAATGAGCAGTTCTTC. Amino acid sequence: CASRDSSSYNEQFF.

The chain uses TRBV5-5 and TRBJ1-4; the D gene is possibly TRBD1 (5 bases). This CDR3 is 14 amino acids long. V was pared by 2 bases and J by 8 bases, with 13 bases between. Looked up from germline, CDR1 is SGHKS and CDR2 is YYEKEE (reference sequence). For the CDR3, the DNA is TGTGCCAGCAGCTTAGGGGCCACTCAGGAAAAACTGTTTTTT. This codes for CASSLGATQEKLFF.

This CDR3 reads CASSDTGGVETQYF. The CDR3 region has the DNA TGTGCCAGCAGCGATACAGGGGGGGTCGAGACCCAGTACTTC. V and J are TRBV7-3 and TRBJ2-5; a weak D match, TRBD1 (8 bases). Germline values: CDR1 SGHTA, CDR2 FQGTGA. There are 14 residues in the CDR3. V was trimmed by 5 bases and J by 5 bases, leaving 15 bases between them.

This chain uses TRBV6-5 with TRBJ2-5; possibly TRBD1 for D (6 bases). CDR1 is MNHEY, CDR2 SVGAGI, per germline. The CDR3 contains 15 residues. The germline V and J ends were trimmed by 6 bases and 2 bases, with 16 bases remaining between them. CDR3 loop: CASRGDIWRQETQYF. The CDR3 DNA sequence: TGTGCCAGCAGGGGGGACATTTGGAGGCAAGAGACCCAGTACTTC.

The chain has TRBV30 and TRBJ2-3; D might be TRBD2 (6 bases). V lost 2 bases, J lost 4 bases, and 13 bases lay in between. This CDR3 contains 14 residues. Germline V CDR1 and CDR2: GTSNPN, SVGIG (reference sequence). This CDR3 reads CAWSSTGVPDTQYF. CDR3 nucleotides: TGTGCCTGGAGTTCAACGGGAGTACCAGATACGCAGTATTTT.

The CDR3 loop is CASSPPGAATQYF. The CDR3 DNA sequence: TGTGCCAGCAGTCCCCCAGGGGCAGCTACGCAGTATTTT. The rearrangement joins TRBV27 to TRBJ2-3; D is perhaps TRBD1 (6 bases). Trimming took 5 bases from V and 8 from J, leaving 14 bases between them. Germline CDR1 is MNHEY and CDR2 is SMNVEV (reference sequence). The CDR3 covers 13 residues.

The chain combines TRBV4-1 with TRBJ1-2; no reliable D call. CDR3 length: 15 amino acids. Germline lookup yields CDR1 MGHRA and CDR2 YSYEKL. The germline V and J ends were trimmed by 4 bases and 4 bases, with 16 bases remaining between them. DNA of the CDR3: TGCGCCAGCAGCCGGTCGAGGTCGGCTTCCTATGGCTACACCTTC. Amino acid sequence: CASSRSRSASYGYTF.

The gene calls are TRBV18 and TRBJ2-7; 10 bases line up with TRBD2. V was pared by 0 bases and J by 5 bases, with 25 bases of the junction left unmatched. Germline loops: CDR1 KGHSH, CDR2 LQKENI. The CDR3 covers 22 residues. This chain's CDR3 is CASSPPNSQALAGDGISHEQYF. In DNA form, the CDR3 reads TGTGCCAGCTCACCACCGAATTCGCAGGCCCTAGCGGGAGATGGGATTAGTCACGAGCAGTACTTC.

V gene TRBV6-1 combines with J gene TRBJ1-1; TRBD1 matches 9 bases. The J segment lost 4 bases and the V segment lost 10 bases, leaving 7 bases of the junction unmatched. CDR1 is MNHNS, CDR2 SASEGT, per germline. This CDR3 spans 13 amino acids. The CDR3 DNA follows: TGTGCCATCCCCGGACAGGGGATCACTGAAGCTTTCTTT. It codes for CAIPGQGITEAFF.

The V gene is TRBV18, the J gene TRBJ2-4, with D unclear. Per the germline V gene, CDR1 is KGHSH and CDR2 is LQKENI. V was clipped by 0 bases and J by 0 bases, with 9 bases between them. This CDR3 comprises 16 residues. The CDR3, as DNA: TGTGCCAGCTCACCACCTTGGCAGTTAGCCAAAAACATTCAGTACTTC. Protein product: CASSPPWQLAKNIQYF. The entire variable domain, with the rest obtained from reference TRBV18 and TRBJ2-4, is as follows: NAGVMQNPRHLVRRRGQEARLRCSPMKGHSHVYWYRQLPEEGLKFMVYLQKENIIDESGMPKERFSAEFPKEGPSILRIQQVVRGDSAAYFCASSPPWQLAKNIQYFGAGTRLSVL.

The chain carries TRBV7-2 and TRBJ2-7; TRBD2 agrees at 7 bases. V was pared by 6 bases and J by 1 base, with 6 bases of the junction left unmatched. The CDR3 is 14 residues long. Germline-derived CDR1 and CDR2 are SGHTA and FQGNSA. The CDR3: CASSWDYLSYEQYF. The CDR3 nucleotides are TGTGCCAGCAGTTGGGACTACCTGTCCTACGAGCAGTACTTC.